The entry below describes one T cell receptor (beta chain). Here immunoSEQ multiplex PCR was the method, and the copy in TCRdb shows in-frame clones only, minus some. Among 55,000 to 65,000 clones listed, roughly 93% were seen once. The data derive from a study of T cell changes during pregnancy in multiple sclerosis. The V gene's germline CDR1 is SQVTM and CDR2 ANQGSEA. CDR3 length equals 13 residues. Unmatched junction bases numbered 5, after V lost 4 bases and J lost 4 bases. The receptor was isolated from a female donor with multiple sclerosis, enrolled in a pregnancy study. The V and J genes are TRBV29-1 and TRBJ2-7; TRBD1 aligns across 9 bases. Sequencing used CD4+ T cells from peripheral blood mononuclear cells, obtained before pregnancy. CDR3 sequence (DNA): TGCAGCGTTGGGACAGGGGCGCAATACGAGCAGTACTTC. Amino acids: CSVGTGAQYEQYF.